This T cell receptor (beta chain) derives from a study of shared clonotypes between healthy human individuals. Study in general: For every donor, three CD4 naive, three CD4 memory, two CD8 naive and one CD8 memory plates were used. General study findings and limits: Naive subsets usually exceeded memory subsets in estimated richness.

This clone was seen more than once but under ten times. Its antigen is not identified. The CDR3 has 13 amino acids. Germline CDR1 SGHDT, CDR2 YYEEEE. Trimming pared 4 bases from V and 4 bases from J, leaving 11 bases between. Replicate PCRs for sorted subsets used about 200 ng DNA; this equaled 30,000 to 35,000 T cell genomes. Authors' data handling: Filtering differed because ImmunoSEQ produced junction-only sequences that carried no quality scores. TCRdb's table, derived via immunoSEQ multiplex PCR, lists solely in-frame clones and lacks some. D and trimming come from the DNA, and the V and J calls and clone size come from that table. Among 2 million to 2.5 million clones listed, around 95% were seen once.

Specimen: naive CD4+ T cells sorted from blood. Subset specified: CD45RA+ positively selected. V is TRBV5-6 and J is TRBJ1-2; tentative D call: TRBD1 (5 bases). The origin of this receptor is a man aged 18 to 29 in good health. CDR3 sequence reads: CASSEGGGYGYTF. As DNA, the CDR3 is TGTGCCAGCAGCGAAGGCGGGGGCTATGGCTACACCTTC.